The rows below give T cell receptor beta chains drawn from one sample of a study of T cells in localized non-small cell lung cancer. The data were produced by immunoSEQ multiplex PCR, yet TCRdb's version contains in-frame clones alone and is incomplete. The sample lists around 140,000 clones, approximately 88% occurring once. Sequenced here: peripheral blood, sampled before any cancer treatment. The receptors originated from a female donor of 60 years or more with stage I lung adenocarcinoma. Both conserved end residues are part of each CDR3. The order of the fields is D gene, clone size, V gene, J gene, CDR3 DNA, CDR3 protein. The D gene is left open where the match is weak. Clone size is not always given. Where it is, it says once, few, many or a class for expanded clones.

>TRBD2|once|TRBV7-9|TRBJ2-1
TGTGCCAGCAGCGCGGCTAGCGGGAGAAGCAATGAGCAGTTCTTC
CASSAASGRSNEQFF
>.|.|TRBV7-6|TRBJ2-1
TGTGCCAGCAGCTCTCACCCAGGGACCGCCTTGGGGGACAATGAGCAGTTCTTC
CASSSHPGTALGDNEQFF
>.|.|TRBV2|TRBJ2-5
TGTGCCAGCAGTGAAGGGACAGTACGCGGCAAAGAGACCCAGTACTTC
CASSEGTVRGKETQYF
>.|.|TRBV5-1|TRBJ2-3
TGCGCCAGCAGCCCCAGTAGCACAGATACGCAGTATTTT
CASSPSSTDTQYF
>.|.|TRBV30|TRBJ1-2
TGTGCCTGGAGATCCTTAGGCGACTATGGCTACACCTTC
CAWRSLGDYGYTF
>.|.|TRBV5-4|TRBJ2-7
TGTGCCAGCAGCTACGACTTCTACGAGCAGTACTTC
CASSYDFYEQYF
>TRBD1|.|TRBV5-6|TRBJ1-1
TGTGCCAGCAGCTTGGCGACAGGGGACACTGAAGCTTTCTTT
CASSLATGDTEAFF
>.|.|TRBV4-1|TRBJ2-3
TGCGCCAGCAGCCCTACCCCCCAGGGCCGGGGCACAGATACGCAGTATTTT
CASSPTPQGRGTDTQYF
>TRBD1|.|TRBV9|TRBJ1-2
TGTGCCAGCAGCTCACCCAGGGAGCGGACAGGGGGTCCTAACTATGGCTACACCTTC
CASSSPRERTGGPNYGYTF
>TRBD2|.|TRBV9|TRBJ2-1
TGTGCCAGCAGCGTAGGCCTAGCGGGATCCAATGGGGACAATGAGCAGTTCTTC
CASSVGLAGSNGDNEQFF
>.|.|TRBV15|TRBJ1-1
TGTGCCACCAGCAGAGGAGCACCCGTCACTGAAGCTTTCTTT
CATSRGAPVTEAFF
>TRBD1|.|TRBV15|TRBJ2-5
TGTGCCACCAAGACAGGGACCCAAGAGACCCAGTACTTC
CATKTGTQETQYF
>.|.|TRBV6-5|TRBJ2-1
TGTGCCAGCAGTTACGGTAGCTTAACCTACAATGAGCAGTTCTTC
CASSYGSLTYNEQFF
>.|few|TRBV20-1|TRBJ1-5
TGCAGTGCAATTTCTGGGGGCAACTCGCATTTT
CSAISGGNSHF
>TRBD2|.|TRBV2|TRBJ2-3
TGTGCCAGCAGACAAACTAGCGGGAGTAGAGCAGATACGCAGTATTTT
CASRQTSGSRADTQYF
>TRBD2|.|TRBV5-1|TRBJ2-1
TGCGCCAGCAGCTTGGTAACTAGCGGGAGAGACAGAGTGCAGTTCTTC
CASSLVTSGRDRVQFF
>.|once|TRBV28|TRBJ1-1
TGTGCCAGCTGGCTGAACACTGAAGCTTTCTTT
CASWLNTEAFF
>.|.|TRBV21-1|TRBJ1-1
TGTGCCAGCAGCAAAGAACAGCTGAACACTGAAGCTTTCTTT
CASSKEQLNTEAFF
>.|.|TRBV7-3|TRBJ1-1
TGTGCCAGCAGCCCAATTTACAGGGACGGGGGCACTGAAGCTTTCTTT
CASSPIYRDGGTEAFF
>.|once|TRBV2|TRBJ1-2
TGTGCCAGCAACCCACGCAGGGGCCGGAGGGCTGGCTACACCTTC
CASNPRRGRRAGYTF
>TRBD2|.|TRBV6-1|TRBJ2-3
TGTGCCAGCAGTGCCCCGACATCTAGCGGGAGGGCTTATAGCACAGATACGCAGTATTTT
CASSAPTSSGRAYSTDTQYF
>TRBD1|.|TRBV7-9|TRBJ2-7
TGTGCCAGCAGCGACAGGGGAGAGGAGCAGTACTTC
CASSDRGEEQYF
>.|.|TRBV6-6|TRBJ1-1
TGTGCCAGCACTTACGGCCAGTTGAACACTGAAGCTTTCTTT
CASTYGQLNTEAFF
>.|.|TRBV18|TRBJ2-2
TGTGCCAGCTCACCAGCAGCGCTGAACACCGGGGAGCTGTTTTTT
CASSPAALNTGELFF
>TRBD2|.|TRBV19|TRBJ2-1
TGTGCCAGTAGTAGACCTAGCGGGAGCTCCTACAATGAGCAGTTCTTC
CASSRPSGSSYNEQFF
>TRBD2|.|TRBV9|TRBJ2-3
TGTGCCAGTCAAACGGGAGGAAGCACAGATACGCAGTATTTT
CASQTGGSTDTQYF
>.|.|TRBV2|TRBJ1-1
TGTGCCAGCAGTGGGGGATGGGGAACTGAAGCTTTCTTT
CASSGGWGTEAFF
>.|.|TRBV5-1|TRBJ2-1
TGCGCCAGCAGCTTGGTGATGGGAGACCATGAGCAGTTCTTC
CASSLVMGDHEQFF
>.|.|TRBV14|TRBJ2-5
TGTGCCAGCAGCCAAGTACGAGAGACCCAGTACTTC
CASSQVRETQYF
>.|.|TRBV5-1|TRBJ2-7
TGCGCCAGCAGCTTCAATGCCTACGAGCAGTACTTC
CASSFNAYEQYF
>TRBD2|.|TRBV6-1|TRBJ2-7
TGTGCCAGCAGGGGGACTAGCGGGACGGGCGAGCAGTACTTC
CASRGTSGTGEQYF
>.|.|TRBV6-1|TRBJ1-1
TGTGCCAGCAGTATACAGGGTGTCACTGAAGCTTTCTTT
CASSIQGVTEAFF
>TRBD2|.|TRBV5-6|TRBJ2-1
TGTGCCAGCAGCTTTAGCGGGAGGTTATACAATGAGCAGTTCTTC
CASSFSGRLYNEQFF
>.|few|TRBV27|TRBJ1-1
TGTGCCAGCAGTTTTCTCGGAACTGAAGCTTTCTTT
CASSFLGTEAFF
>TRBD2|.|TRBV5-1|TRBJ2-3
TGCGCCAGCAGCCTCGGGTTGGCTAGCGGGAGCTACACAGATACGCAGTATTTT
CASSLGLASGSYTDTQYF
>TRBD2|.|TRBV5-1|TRBJ2-1
TGCGCCAGCAGCTTGGTGGGCGGGAGTAGAAATGAGCAGTTCTTC
CASSLVGGSRNEQFF
>TRBD1|few|TRBV6-1|TRBJ1-5
TGTGCCAGCAGTGACCCCAGGGGGTTAAATCAGCCCCAGCATTTT
CASSDPRGLNQPQHF
>.|.|TRBV30|TRBJ1-5
TGTGCCTGGAGTGTAGGGGGAAATCAGCCCCAGCATTTT
CAWSVGGNQPQHF
>.|.|TRBV4-2|TRBJ2-3
TGTGCCAGCAGCCAAAGAGGGGGTGTTTCCGATACGCAGTATTTT
CASSQRGGVSDTQYF
>.|.|TRBV6-1|TRBJ2-2
TGTGCCAGCAAACAGGGTTCCCCCGGGGAGCTGTTTTTT
CASKQGSPGELFF
>.|.|TRBV28|TRBJ2-1
TGTGCCACCCTCTTCGGTTCCCGCTACAATGAGCAGTTCTTC
CATLFGSRYNEQFF
>TRBD1|once|TRBV7-9|TRBJ2-4
TGTGCCAGCAGCCCGAGGAAGGGACAGGGTGTTCAGTACTTC
CASSPRKGQGVQYF
>.|.|TRBV5-6|TRBJ2-2
TGTGCCAGCAGCTTGGTGATCAGCGCCGGGGAGCTGTTTTTT
CASSLVISAGELFF
>.|.|TRBV28|TRBJ2-7
TGTGCCAGCAGTTTACCCACCCCACCCTACGAGCAGTACTTC
CASSLPTPPYEQYF
>TRBD2|.|TRBV30|TRBJ2-3
TGTGCCTGGAGGCGGGGGTCTAGCACAGATACGCAGTATTTT
CAWRRGSSTDTQYF
>.|.|TRBV10-1|TRBJ2-2
TGCGCCAGCAGCCTTTCGGAGGGCGGCACCGGGGAGCTGTTTTTT
CASSLSEGGTGELFF
>.|.|TRBV6-5|TRBJ2-1
TGTGCCAGCTCGCTCAGCTCCTACAATGAGCAGTTCTTC
CASSLSSYNEQFF
>.|.|TRBV29-1|TRBJ2-3
TGCAGCGTTGTTAACGGGAGCGGCACAGATACGCAGTATTTT
CSVVNGSGTDTQYF
>.|.|TRBV11-2|TRBJ2-1
TGTGCCAGCAGCTTATTTCCAGAGCAGTTCTTC
CASSLFPEQFF
>.|.|TRBV18|TRBJ2-7
TGTGCCAGCTCCCCAAGGGGACAAGCCTACGAGCAGTACTTC
CASSPRGQAYEQYF
>.|.|TRBV5-6|TRBJ2-1
TGTGCCAGCAGCTTAACCACGGGGTTTGGTTGGGTGAGCAATGAGCAGTTCTTC
CASSLTTGFGWVSNEQFF
>.|once|TRBV19|TRBJ1-1
TGTGCCACTTCCGACGGGGGCAGAAACATGAACACTGAAGCTTTCTTT
CATSDGGRNMNTEAFF
>TRBD2|.|TRBV27|TRBJ2-7
TGTGCCAGCAGTTTAGGACTAGCGGGAGGTGGGGACTACGAGCAGTACTTC
CASSLGLAGGGDYEQYF
>.|.|TRBV29-1|TRBJ2-1
TGCAGCGTTTCTGGCGGGATGGGTCTGGATTACAATGAGCAGTTCTTC
CSVSGGMGLDYNEQFF
>TRBD2|.|TRBV19|TRBJ2-7
TGTGCCAGTAGAGATAGCGGGCGGAATGTTCCCTACGAGCAGTACTTC
CASRDSGRNVPYEQYF
>TRBD1|.|TRBV5-1|TRBJ2-3
TGCGCCAGCAGCTTTGACAGGGGATGGACAGATACGCAGTATTTT
CASSFDRGWTDTQYF
>.|.|TRBV19|TRBJ2-3
TGTGCCAGTAGCCTGGACAGGCCCGGGGGATTGGATACGCAGTATTTT
CASSLDRPGGLDTQYF
>.|.|TRBV19|TRBJ1-2
TGTGCCAGTAGTATCTCCCCCGGGACGGCCAACTATGGCTACACCTTC
CASSISPGTANYGYTF
>TRBD1|.|TRBV5-4|TRBJ1-2
TGTGCCAGCAGCGCTACAGGGGCTCAGGGCTATGGCTACACCTTC
CASSATGAQGYGYTF
>.|.|TRBV23-1|TRBJ2-5
TGCGCCAGCAACTCAGAGACCCAGTACTTC
CASNSETQYF